Below, 11 T cell receptor beta chains from the same sample are listed, as sequenced in a study of T cell responses to AZD1222 COVID-19 vaccine. The protocol was immunoSEQ multiplex PCR, while the TCRdb copy is restricted to in-frame clones and leaves out a portion. Of under 200,000 clones in the sample, almost 90% were seen once. Sequencing used peripheral blood, obtained on day 0 of AZD1222 vaccination. The receptor set was obtained from an adult in good health.

The chain is built from TRBV6-2 or TRBV6-3 and TRBJ2-1; weak D call: TRBD1 (6 bases). The germline V gene has CDR1 MNHEY and CDR2 SVGEGT. The CDR3 runs 17 residues. Trimming stripped 5 bases from V and 4 bases from J, with 21 bases between. In DNA form, the CDR3 reads TGTGCCAGCAGTAGTCCGGGACAAAGTACGCTATACAATGAGCAGTTCTTC. Translating gives CASSSPGQSTLYNEQFF.

The rearrangement uses TRBV9 and TRBJ1-6; possible D gene TRBD1, 5 bases. CDR1 and CDR2 (germline): SGDLS, YYNGEE. V lost 3 bases and J lost 7, with 14 bases in between. The CDR3 runs 15 residues. DNA of the CDR3: TGTGCCAGCAGCGCGGGGGGGTCGCCCAATTCACCCCTCCACTTT. Protein: CASSAGGSPNSPLHF.

V gene TRBV7-9 combines with J gene TRBJ1-4; D possibly corresponds to TRBD1 (5 bases). This CDR3 comprises 17 residues. CDR1 is SEHNR and CDR2 is FQNEAQ in the germline V gene (reference sequence). With 1 base removed from V and 4 bases from J, the gap between germline ends came to 16 bases. CDR3 region: CASSLGALGAHNEKLFF. The DNA for the CDR3 is TGTGCCAGCAGCTTAGGGGCCTTAGGGGCTCATAATGAAAAACTGTTTTTT.

The chain carries TRBV14 and TRBJ1-6; maybe TRBD1 (5 bases). Germline V gene sequence: CDR1 SGHDN, CDR2 FVKESK. This CDR3 is 14 amino acids long. The V end lost 4 bases, the J end lost 7 bases, and 11 bases lay between the germline ends. DNA for the CDR3: TGTGCCAGCAGCCTAAATTACAGGAATTCACCCCTCCACTTT. This codes for CASSLNYRNSPLHF. Looking up the rest from reference TRBV14 and TRBJ1-6 gives the full variable domain: EAGVTQFPSHSVIEKGQTVTLRCDPISGHDNLYWYRRVMGKEIKFLLHFVKESKQDESGMPNNRFLAERTGGTYSTLKVQPAELEDSGVYFCASSLNYRNSPLHFGNGTRLTVT.

The V and J genes are TRBV5-8 and TRBJ1-5; perhaps TRBD1 as D (5 bases). The CDR3 sequence is 16 residues long. Between the trimmed V and J ends, which lost 2 bases and 4 bases, there was a span of 16 bases. Germline values: CDR1 SGHTS, CDR2 YDEGEE. CDR3 DNA: TGTGCCAGCAGCTTAGGCACAAGGGGTTTAAATCAGCCCCAGCATTTT. Its protein product is CASSLGTRGLNQPQHF.

This clone was seen once. This sequence joins TRBV3-1 (or the pseudogene TRBV3-2) and TRBJ1-2; TRBD1 matches 8 bases. The V and J ends lost 9 bases and 6 bases, in that order; junction bases with no gene match: 3. Per germline, CDR1 LGHDT and CDR2 YNNKEL (reference sequence). The CDR3 covers 11 residues. CDR3 loop: CASGQGHGYTF. Written as DNA, the CDR3 is TGTGCCAGTGGACAGGGCCATGGCTACACCTTC.

The V call is TRBV14, the J call TRBJ1-6; 8 nucleotides align to TRBD1. Germline assignment: CDR1 SGHDN and CDR2 FVKESK. The CDR3 is 16 amino acids. V was pared by 1 base and J by 7 bases, with 6 bases of the junction left unmatched. The CDR3 spells CASSQVQGAGNSPLHF. As DNA, the CDR3 is TGTGCCAGCAGCCAAGTTCAGGGGGCGGGAAATTCACCCCTCCACTTT.

The chain employs TRBV27 and TRBJ2-7; the match to TRBD2 covers 9 bases. Germline CDR1 reads MNHEY; CDR2 reads SMNVEV (reference sequence). V lost 0 bases, J lost 0 bases, and 0 bases stayed unmatched. The CDR3 contains 15 residues. The CDR3 loop is CASSLSSGSSYEQYF. In DNA, the CDR3 is TGTGCCAGCAGTTTATCTAGCGGGAGCTCCTACGAGCAGTACTTC.

V usage is TRBV10-3 and J usage is TRBJ1-1; a weak D match, TRBD1 (5 bases). Trimming left V 6 bases short and J 5 bases short, with 10 bases between. The CDR3 covers 12 residues. CDR1 and CDR2 (germline): ENHRY, SYGVKD. CDR3 DNA sequence: TGTGCCATCAGAACCGGGGGGACTGAAGCTTTCTTT. This encodes CAIRTGGTEAFF.

The chain joins TRBV28 to TRBJ2-7; 8 positions agree with TRBD1. The CDR3 covers 16 residues. Germline CDR1 MDHEN, CDR2 SYDVKM. V was pared by 5 bases and J by 2 bases, with 11 bases of the junction left unmatched. The CDR3 sequence is CASSPRGQGGTYEQYF. The CDR3 bases are TGTGCCAGCAGTCCCCGCGGACAGGGCGGCACCTACGAGCAGTACTTC.

In the case of this clone: The sample contains more than one DNA sequence encoding this CDR3. The chain employs TRBV5-1 and TRBJ2-3, with D uncertain. V was cut by 2 bases and J by 0 bases, with 10 bases left in between. CDR3 length: 15 amino acids. Germline values: CDR1 SGHRS, CDR2 YFSETQ. CDR3 DNA sequence: TGCGCCAGCAGCTTAGCCGCCGCTAGCACAGATACGCAGTATTTT. Encoded protein: CASSLAAASTDTQYF.